The TCR beta chain under discussion was sequenced for a study of CD8 T cells in ankylosing spondylitis. TCRdb reanalysed the 5' RACE reads using MiXCR and keeps one entry per CDR3 protein. The sample includes about 210,000 distinct CDR3 sequences, 8% to 10% of them seen just once. J gave up 7 bases and V 3 bases, and 8 bases lay outside the gene matches. This CDR3 is 14 amino acids long. The germline V gene has CDR1 SGHTA and CDR2 FQGNSA. The receptor was derived from a female donor with ankylosing spondylitis or in good health (not recorded which). The specimen sequenced was blood, either unsorted or a sorted T cell fraction (not recorded which). The V call is TRBV7-2, the J call TRBJ1-2; 7 bases are shared with TRBD1. Here the CDR3 DNA reads TGTGCCAGCAGCTTCTTGACAGGGATGTCTGGCTACACCTTC. Protein product: CASSFLTGMSGYTF.